Reported below is one TCR beta chain. Method: immunoSEQ multiplex PCR; TCRdb's copy keeps in-frame clones and lacks some. Among 120,000 or so clones listed, around 80% were seen once. The record originates from a study of blood T cell repertoires in COVID-19. CDR1 and CDR2 from the germline V gene are SGDLS and YYNGEE. Trimming took off 0 bases at V and 0 bases at J, with 10 bases between the two ends. This CDR3 is 16 amino acids long. The receptor's source is a woman aged 45-60 years with acute or convalescent COVID-19. Sample: peripheral blood. This chain links TRBV9 with TRBJ2-1; tentatively, D is TRBD2 (7 bases). Here the CDR3 reads CASSVGGGASYNEQFF. CDR3 DNA sequence: TGTGCCAGCAGCGTAGGGGGGGGCGCCTCCTACAATGAGCAGTTCTTC.